Shown below are 12 T cell receptor beta chains from a single sample sequenced in a study of technical replicates of blood from a few donors. Repertoires were generated with immunoSEQ multiplex PCR, while TCRdb's copy carries only in-frame clones and drops some. The sample lists nearly 80,000 clones; 85% to 95% were seen once. Material: T cells isolated from PBMCs. Every receptor here comes from a human donor in good health.

The rearrangement links TRBV7-8 to TRBJ2-5, with 11 bases lining up with TRBD2. The germline V gene encodes CDR1 SGHVS and CDR2 FQNEAQ. The CDR3 consists of 16 residues. Losses at the gene ends were 1 base for V and 5 bases for J; bases not matched to a gene: 6. As DNA, the CDR3 is TGTGCCAGCAGCTTAGTACTAGCGGGAGTGGGGGAGACCCAGTACTTC. It codes for CASSLVLAGVGETQYF. The entire variable domain, with the rest obtained from reference TRBV7-8 and TRBJ2-5, is as follows: GAGVSQSPRYKVAKRGQDVALRCDPISGHVSLFWYQQALGQGPEFLTYFQNEAQLDKSGLPSDRFFAERPEGSVSTLKIQRTQQEDSAVYLCASSLVLAGVGETQYFGPGTRLLVL.

This clone was counted only a few times. J is TRBJ1-3 and V is TRBV29-1; D ambiguous. V dropped 3 bases and J dropped 4 bases, with 10 bases sitting between them. The CDR3 length is 13 residues. Germline V gene lookup returns CDR1 SQVTM and CDR2 ANQGSEA. The CDR3 loop is CSVDAGKGNTIYF. The CDR3 nucleotides read TGCAGCGTTGATGCGGGGAAAGGAAACACCATATATTTT.

The J gene is TRBJ1-2, the V gene TRBV29-1; D possibly corresponds to TRBD1 (5 bases). CDR3 length: 13 amino acids. V was trimmed by 6 bases and J by 0 bases, leaving 11 bases between them. In germline, CDR1 is SQVTM, CDR2 ANQGSEA. The CDR3 loop is CSVPGDSNYGYTF. DNA for the CDR3: TGCAGCGTGCCCGGGGACTCTAACTATGGCTACACCTTC.

The chain links TRBV15 to TRBJ2-2; a possible D gene is TRBD1 (5 bases). The CDR3 runs to 15 residues. The germline CDR1 and CDR2 sequences are LNHNV and YYDKDF (reference sequence). Deletions cut 1 base from V and 7 bases from J, with 13 bases between. CDR3 in DNA: TGTGCCACCAGCAGAGTCTCCAGGGAAGGCGGGGAGCTGTTTTTT. It codes for CATSRVSREGGELFF.

The chain uses TRBV19 and TRBJ1-4; the match to TRBD1 covers 8 bases. Germline V gives CDR1 LNHDA, CDR2 SQIVND (reference sequence). Germline trimming cut 5 bases from V and 0 bases from J; bases unmatched to any gene: 2. The CDR3 runs 15 residues. The CDR3 DNA reads as TGTGCCAGTAGTCCGGGACAGGCAACTAATGAAAAACTGTTTTTT. Translation: CASSPGQATNEKLFF.

V and J are TRBV9 and TRBJ1-1, with 7 nucleotides matching TRBD1. The CDR3 is 13 amino acids. The trim removed 0 bases at V and 7 bases at J, leaving 3 bases unmatched. Germline lookup yields CDR1 SGDLS and CDR2 YYNGEE. The CDR3 loop is CASSVEGAVEAFF. The CDR3 nucleotides are TGTGCCAGCAGCGTAGAGGGGGCAGTTGAAGCTTTCTTT.

Points on this clone: The same CDR3 also results from other DNA sequences found in this sample. The chain combines TRBV9 with TRBJ2-1, with 7 bases matching TRBD1. This CDR3 spans 14 amino acids. Trimming removed 0 bases from V and 3 bases from J; junction bases left unmatched: 0. Germline CDR1 SGDLS, CDR2 YYNGEE. The CDR3 reads CASSVGDSYNEQFF. CDR3 sequence (DNA): TGTGCCAGCAGCGTAGGGGACAGCTACAATGAGCAGTTCTTC.

The chain couples TRBV15 to TRBJ1-4; D remains unclear. Germline lookup yields CDR1 LNHNV and CDR2 YYDKDF (reference sequence). Trimming took off 4 bases at V and 0 bases at J, with 15 bases between the two ends. The length of the CDR3 is 17 residues. The CDR3 DNA sequence: TGTGCCACCAGCACCACTAACCCGGAACCAACTAATGAAAAACTGTTTTTT. The encoded protein is CATSTTNPEPTNEKLFF. Full variable domain (remainder filled in from reference TRBV15 and TRBJ1-4): DAMVIQNPRYQVTQFGKPVTLSCSQTLNHNVMYWYQQKSSQAPKLLFHYYDKDFNNEADTPDNFQSRRPNTSFCFLDIRSPGLGDTAMYLCATSTTNPEPTNEKLFFGSGTQLSVL.

V and J are TRBV9 and TRBJ2-2; 10 bases agree with TRBD1. The CDR3 extends over 16 amino acids. CDR1 SGDLS and CDR2 YYNGEE come from the germline V gene. Trimming removed 3 bases from V and 5 bases from J; junction bases left unmatched: 7. CDR3 amino acids: CASSGRQGARTGELFF. The CDR3 DNA reads as TGTGCCAGCAGCGGTCGACAGGGGGCGCGAACCGGGGAGCTGTTTTTT.

The chain couples TRBV9 to TRBJ2-1; D might be TRBD2 (5 bases). Per the germline V gene, CDR1 is SGDLS and CDR2 is YYNGEE. The V end was cut by 3 bases, the J end by 10 bases, with 17 bases between. CDR3 length: 14 amino acids. The CDR3 region is CASSGRTRIGEQFF. The CDR3 DNA follows: TGTGCCAGCAGCGGACGCACTAGAATCGGCGAGCAGTTCTTC.

The chain combines TRBV27 with TRBJ1-2, with D hard to call. The V end was cut by 3 bases, the J end by 2 bases, with 10 bases between. CDR3 length equals 14 residues. Germline CDR1 and CDR2: MNHEY and SMNVEV (reference sequence). The CDR3 nucleotides are TGTGCCAGCAGTTTTTCCGGAGCAAACTATGGCTACACCTTC. Translation: CASSFSGANYGYTF.

V is TRBV28 and J is TRBJ1-2, with 7 bases identical to TRBD1. From germline, CDR1 is MDHEN and CDR2 SYDVKM. After removal of 10 bases from V and 0 bases from J, the junction contained 8 bases not matched to a gene. This CDR3 is built from 14 residues. CDR3 DNA sequence: TGTGCCACAGAGGGGACAGCCCCTAACTATGGCTACACCTTC. It specifies CATEGTAPNYGYTF.